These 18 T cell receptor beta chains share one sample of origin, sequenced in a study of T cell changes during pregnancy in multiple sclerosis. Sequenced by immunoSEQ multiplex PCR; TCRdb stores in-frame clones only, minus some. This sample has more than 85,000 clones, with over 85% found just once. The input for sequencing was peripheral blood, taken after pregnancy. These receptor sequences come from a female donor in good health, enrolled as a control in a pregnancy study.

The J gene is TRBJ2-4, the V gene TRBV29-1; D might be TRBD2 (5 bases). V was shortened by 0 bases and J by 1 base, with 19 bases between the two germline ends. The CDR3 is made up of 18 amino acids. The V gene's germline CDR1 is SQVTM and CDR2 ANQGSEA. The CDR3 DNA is TGCAGCGTTGAAGATTCCCTGCGTAGGCGAGGGGCCAAAAACATTCAGTACTTC. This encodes CSVEDSLRRRGAKNIQYF.

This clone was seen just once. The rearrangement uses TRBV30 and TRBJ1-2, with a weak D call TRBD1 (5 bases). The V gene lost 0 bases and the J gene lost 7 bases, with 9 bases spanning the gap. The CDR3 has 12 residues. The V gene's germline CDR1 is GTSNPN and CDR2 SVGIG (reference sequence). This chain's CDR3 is CAWSVQEGGYTF. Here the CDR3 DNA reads TGTGCCTGGAGTGTACAGGAAGGTGGCTACACCTTC.

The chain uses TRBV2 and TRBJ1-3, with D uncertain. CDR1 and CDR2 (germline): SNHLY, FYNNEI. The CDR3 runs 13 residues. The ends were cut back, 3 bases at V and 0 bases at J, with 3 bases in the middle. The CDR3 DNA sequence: TGTGCCAGCAGTGACTTCTCTGGAAACACCATATATTTT. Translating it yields CASSDFSGNTIYF.

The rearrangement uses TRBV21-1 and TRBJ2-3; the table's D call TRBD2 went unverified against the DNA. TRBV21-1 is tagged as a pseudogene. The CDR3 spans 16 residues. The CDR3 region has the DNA TGTGCCAGCAGCAAAAATAGCGGGAGGGGGGCAGATACGCAGTATTTT. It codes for CASSKNSGRGADTQYF.

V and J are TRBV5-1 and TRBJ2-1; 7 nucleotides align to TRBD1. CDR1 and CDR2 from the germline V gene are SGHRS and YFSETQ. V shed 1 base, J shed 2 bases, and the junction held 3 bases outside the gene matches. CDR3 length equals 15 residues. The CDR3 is CASSLLQGAYNEQFF. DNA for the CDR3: TGCGCCAGCAGCTTGTTGCAGGGGGCCTACAATGAGCAGTTCTTC. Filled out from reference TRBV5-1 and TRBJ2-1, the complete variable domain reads KAGVTQTPRYLIKTRGQQVTLSCSPISGHRSVSWYQQTPGQGLQFLFEYFSETQRNKGNFPGRFSGRQFSNSRSEMNVSTLELGDSALYLCASSLLQGAYNEQFFGPGTRLTVL.

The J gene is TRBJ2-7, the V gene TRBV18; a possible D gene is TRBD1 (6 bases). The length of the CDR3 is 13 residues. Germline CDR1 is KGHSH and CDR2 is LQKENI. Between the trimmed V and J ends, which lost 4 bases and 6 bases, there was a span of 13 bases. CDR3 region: CASSLRTAPEQYF. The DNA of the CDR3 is TGTGCCAGCTCACTTCGGACAGCCCCCGAGCAGTACTTC.

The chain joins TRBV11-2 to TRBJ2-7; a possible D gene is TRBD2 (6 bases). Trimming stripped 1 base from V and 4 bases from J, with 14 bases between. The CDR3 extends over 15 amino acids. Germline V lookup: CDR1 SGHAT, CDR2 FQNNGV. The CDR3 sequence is CASSLGTSKLYEQYF. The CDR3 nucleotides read TGTGCCAGCAGCTTAGGTACTAGCAAACTTTACGAGCAGTACTTC.

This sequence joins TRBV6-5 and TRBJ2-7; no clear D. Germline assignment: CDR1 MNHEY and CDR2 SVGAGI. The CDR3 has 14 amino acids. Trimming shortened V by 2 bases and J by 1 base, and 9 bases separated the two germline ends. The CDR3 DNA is TGTGCCAGCAGTTACGATCCACTTTCCTACGAGCAGTACTTC. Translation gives CASSYDPLSYEQYF.

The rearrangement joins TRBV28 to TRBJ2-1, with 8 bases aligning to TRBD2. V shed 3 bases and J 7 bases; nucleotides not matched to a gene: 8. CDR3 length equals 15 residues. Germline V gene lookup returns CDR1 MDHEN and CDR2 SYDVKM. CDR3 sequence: CASSLASSGRNEQFF. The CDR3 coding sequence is TGTGCCAGCAGTTTGGCGTCTAGCGGGCGGAATGAGCAGTTCTTC.

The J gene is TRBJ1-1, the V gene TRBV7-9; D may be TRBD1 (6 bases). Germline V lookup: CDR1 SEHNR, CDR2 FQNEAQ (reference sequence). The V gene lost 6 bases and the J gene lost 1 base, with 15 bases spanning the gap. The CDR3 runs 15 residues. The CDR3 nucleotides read TGTGCCAGCAGAGTAGGCGGGGGCCCGAACACTGAAGCTTTCTTT. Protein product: CASRVGGGPNTEAFF.

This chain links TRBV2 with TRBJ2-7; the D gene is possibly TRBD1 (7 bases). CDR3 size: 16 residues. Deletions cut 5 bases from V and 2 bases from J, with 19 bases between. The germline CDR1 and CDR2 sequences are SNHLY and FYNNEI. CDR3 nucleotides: TGTGCCAGCAGTTTCGGGGGACAGTCACCCCCCTACGAGCAGTACTTC. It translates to CASSFGGQSPPYEQYF.

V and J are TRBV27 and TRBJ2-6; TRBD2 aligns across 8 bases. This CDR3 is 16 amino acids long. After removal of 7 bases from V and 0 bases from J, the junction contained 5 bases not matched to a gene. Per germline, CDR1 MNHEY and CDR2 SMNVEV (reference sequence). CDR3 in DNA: TGTGCCAGCACCCAACGGGGGGGCTCTGGGGCCAACGTCCTGACTTTC. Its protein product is CASTQRGGSGANVLTF.

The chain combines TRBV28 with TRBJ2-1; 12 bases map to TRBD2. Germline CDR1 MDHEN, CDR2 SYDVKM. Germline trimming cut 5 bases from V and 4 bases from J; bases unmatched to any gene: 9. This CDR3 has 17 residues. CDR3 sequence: CASSNGLAGYIYNEQFF. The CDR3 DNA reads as TGTGCCAGCAGTAACGGACTAGCGGGATACATATACAATGAGCAGTTCTTC.

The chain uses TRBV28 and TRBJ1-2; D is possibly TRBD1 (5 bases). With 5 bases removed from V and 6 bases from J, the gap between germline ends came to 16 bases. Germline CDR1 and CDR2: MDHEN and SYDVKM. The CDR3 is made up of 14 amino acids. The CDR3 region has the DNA TGTGCCAGCAGTACCCCGGGGGTCCCTCATGGCTACACCTTC. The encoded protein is CASSTPGVPHGYTF.

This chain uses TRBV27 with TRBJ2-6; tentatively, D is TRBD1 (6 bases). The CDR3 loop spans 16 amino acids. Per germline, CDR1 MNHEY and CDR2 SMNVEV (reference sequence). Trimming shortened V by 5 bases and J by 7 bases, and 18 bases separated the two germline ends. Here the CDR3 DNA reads TGTGCCAGCAGTCGCCCAGGGGATCTCGGAGCCAACGTCCTGACTTTC. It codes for CASSRPGDLGANVLTF.

The chain's CDR3 is CASSLRGPYLAGGLSGFRETQYF. The CDR3 DNA reads TGTGCCAGCAGTTTACGGGGGCCCTACCTAGCGGGAGGGCTATCCGGATTTCGAGAGACCCAGTACTTC. J is TRBJ2-5 and V is TRBV28, with 12 bases aligning to TRBD2. The CDR3 spans 23 residues. V was clipped by 2 bases and J by 4 bases; unmatched bases: 26. CDR1 MDHEN and CDR2 SYDVKM come from the germline V gene. The full variable domain, with the rest looked up from reference TRBV28 and TRBJ2-5, is DVKVTQSSRYLVKRTGEKVFLECVQDMDHENMFWYRQDPGLGLRLIYFSYDVKMKEKGDIPEGYSVSREKKERFSLILESASTNQTSMYLCASSLRGPYLAGGLSGFRETQYFGPGTRLLVL.

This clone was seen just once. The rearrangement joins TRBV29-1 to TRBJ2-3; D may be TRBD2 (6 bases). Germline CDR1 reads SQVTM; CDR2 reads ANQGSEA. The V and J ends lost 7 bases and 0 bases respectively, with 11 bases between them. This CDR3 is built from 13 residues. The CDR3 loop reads CSGGTPSTDTQYF. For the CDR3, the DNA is TGCAGCGGCGGGACTCCTAGCACAGATACGCAGTATTTT.

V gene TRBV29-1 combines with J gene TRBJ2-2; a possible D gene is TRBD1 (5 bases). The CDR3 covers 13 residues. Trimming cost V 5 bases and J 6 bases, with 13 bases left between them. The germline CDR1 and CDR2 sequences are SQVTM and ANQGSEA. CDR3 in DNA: TGCAGCGTTCCCGCAGGGCGCGCCGGGGAGCTGTTTTTT. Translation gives CSVPAGRAGELFF.